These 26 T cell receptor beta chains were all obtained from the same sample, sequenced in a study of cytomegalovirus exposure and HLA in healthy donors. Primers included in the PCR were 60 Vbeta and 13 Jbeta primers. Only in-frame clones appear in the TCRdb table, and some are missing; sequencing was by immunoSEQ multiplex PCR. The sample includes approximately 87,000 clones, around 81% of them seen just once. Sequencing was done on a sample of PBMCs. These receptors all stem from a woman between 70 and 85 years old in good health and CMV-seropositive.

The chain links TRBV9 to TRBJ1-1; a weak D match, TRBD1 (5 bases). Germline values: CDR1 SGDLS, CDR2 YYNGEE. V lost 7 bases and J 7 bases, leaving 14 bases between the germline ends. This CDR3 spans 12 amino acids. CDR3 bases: TGTGCCAGCCGGGGGGACGGAGGTGAAGCTTTCTTT. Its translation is CASRGDGGEAFF.

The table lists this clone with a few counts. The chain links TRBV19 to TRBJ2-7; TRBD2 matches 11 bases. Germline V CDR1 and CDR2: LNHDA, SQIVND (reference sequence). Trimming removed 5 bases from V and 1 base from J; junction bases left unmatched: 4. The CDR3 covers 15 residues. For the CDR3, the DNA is TGTGCCAGTAGTCTTCTAGCGGGAGGTTCCTACGAGCAGTACTTC. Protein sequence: CASSLLAGGSYEQYF.

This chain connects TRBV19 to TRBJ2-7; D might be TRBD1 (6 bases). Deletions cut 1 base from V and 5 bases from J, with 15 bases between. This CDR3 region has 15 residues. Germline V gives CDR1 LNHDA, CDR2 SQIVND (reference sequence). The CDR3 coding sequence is TGTGCCAGTAGTATAGGGCATCAGGGGTGGAACGAGCAGTACTTC. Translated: CASSIGHQGWNEQYF. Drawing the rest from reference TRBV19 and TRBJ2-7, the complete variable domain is DGGITQSPKYLFRKEGQNVTLSCEQNLNHDAMYWYRQDPGQGLRLIYYSQIVNDFQKGDIAEGYSVSREKKESFPLTVTSAQKNPTAFYLCASSIGHQGWNEQYFGPGTRLTVT.

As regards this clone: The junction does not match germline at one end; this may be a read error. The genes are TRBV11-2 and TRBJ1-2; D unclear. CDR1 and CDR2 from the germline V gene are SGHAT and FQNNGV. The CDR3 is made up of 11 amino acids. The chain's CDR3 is CASSSLSTSLF. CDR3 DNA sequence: TGTGCCAGCAGCTCCCTTTCAACTAGCCTCTTC.

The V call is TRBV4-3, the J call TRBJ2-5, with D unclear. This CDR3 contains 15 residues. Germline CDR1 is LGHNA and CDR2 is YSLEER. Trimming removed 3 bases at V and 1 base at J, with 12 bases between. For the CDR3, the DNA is TGCGCCAGCAGCCAGACACAGAGCCTCCAAGAGACCCAGTACTTC. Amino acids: CASSQTQSLQETQYF.

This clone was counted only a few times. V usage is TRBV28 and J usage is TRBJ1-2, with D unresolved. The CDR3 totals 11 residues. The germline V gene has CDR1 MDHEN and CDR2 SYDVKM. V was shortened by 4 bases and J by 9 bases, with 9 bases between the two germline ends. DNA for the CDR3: TGTGCCAGCAGTTCTAGAGGAAGCTACACCTTC. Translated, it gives CASSSRGSYTF.

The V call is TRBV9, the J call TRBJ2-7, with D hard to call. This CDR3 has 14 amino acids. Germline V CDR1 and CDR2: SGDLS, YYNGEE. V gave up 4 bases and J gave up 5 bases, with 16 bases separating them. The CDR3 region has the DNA TGTGCCAGCAGCCCGAGCCCTAGGCTCGACGAGCAGTACTTC. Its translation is CASSPSPRLDEQYF.

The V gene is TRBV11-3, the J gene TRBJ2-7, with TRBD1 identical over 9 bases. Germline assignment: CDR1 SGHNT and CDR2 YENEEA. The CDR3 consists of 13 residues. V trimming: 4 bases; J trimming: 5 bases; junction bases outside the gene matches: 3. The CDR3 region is CASSSGTGNEQYF. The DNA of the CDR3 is TGTGCCAGCAGCTCCGGGACAGGGAACGAGCAGTACTTC.

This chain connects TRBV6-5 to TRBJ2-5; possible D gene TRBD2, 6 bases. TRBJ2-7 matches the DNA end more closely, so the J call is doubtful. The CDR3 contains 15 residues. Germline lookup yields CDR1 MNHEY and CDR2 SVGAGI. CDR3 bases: TGTGCCAGCAGCGGCGGGATCAGCGTCTCCTACGAGCAGTACTTC. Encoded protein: CASSGGISVSYEQYF.

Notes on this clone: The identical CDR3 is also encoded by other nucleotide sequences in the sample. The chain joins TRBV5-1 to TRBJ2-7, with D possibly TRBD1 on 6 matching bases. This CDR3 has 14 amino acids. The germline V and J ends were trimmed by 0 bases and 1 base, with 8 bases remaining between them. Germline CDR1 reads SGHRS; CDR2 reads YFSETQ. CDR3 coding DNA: TGCGCCAGCAGCTTGGAGGGGGTATCCTACGAGCAGTACTTC. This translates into CASSLEGVSYEQYF. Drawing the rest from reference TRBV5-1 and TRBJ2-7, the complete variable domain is KAGVTQTPRYLIKTRGQQVTLSCSPISGHRSVSWYQQTPGQGLQFLFEYFSETQRNKGNFPGRFSGRQFSNSRSEMNVSTLELGDSALYLCASSLEGVSYEQYFGPGTRLTVT.

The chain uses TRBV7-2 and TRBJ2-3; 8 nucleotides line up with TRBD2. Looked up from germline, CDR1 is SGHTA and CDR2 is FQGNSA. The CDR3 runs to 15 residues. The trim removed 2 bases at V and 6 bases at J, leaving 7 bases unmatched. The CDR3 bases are TGTGCCAGCAGCTTAAGAGCGACTAGCGTCGATACGCAGTATTTT. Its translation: CASSLRATSVDTQYF. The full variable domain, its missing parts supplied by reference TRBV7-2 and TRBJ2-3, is GAGVSQSPSNKVTEKGKDVELRCDPISGHTALYWYRQSLGQGLEFLIYFQGNSAPDKSGLPSDRFSAERTGGSVSTLTIQRTQQEDSAVYLCASSLRATSVDTQYFGPGTRLTVL.

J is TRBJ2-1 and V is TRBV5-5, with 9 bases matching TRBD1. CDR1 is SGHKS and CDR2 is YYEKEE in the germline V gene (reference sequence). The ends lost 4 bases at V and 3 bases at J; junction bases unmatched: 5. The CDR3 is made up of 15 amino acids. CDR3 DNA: TGTGCCAGCAGCGCGGACAGGGGCTTCTACAATGAGCAGTTCTTC. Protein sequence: CASSADRGFYNEQFF.

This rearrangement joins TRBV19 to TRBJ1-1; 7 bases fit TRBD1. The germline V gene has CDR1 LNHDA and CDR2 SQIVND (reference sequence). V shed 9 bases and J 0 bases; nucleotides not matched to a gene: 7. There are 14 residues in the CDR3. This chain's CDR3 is CASKRGGVNTEAFF. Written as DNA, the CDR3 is TGTGCCAGCAAAAGAGGGGGCGTGAACACTGAAGCTTTCTTT. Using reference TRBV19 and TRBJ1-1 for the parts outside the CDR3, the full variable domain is DGGITQSPKYLFRKEGQNVTLSCEQNLNHDAMYWYRQDPGQGLRLIYYSQIVNDFQKGDIAEGYSVSREKKESFPLTVTSAQKNPTAFYLCASKRGGVNTEAFFGQGTRLTVV.

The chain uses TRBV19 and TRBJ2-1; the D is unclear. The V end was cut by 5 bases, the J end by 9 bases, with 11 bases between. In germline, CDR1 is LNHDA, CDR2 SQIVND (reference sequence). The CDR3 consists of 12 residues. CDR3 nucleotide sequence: TGTGCCAGTAGTTTTAATCCCGGTGAGCAGTTCTTC. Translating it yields CASSFNPGEQFF.

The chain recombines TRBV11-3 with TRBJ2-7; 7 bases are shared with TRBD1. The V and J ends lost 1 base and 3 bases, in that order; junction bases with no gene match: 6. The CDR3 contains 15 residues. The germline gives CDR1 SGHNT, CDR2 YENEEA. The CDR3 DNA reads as TGTGCCAGCAGCTTAGCCAGGGGGTTCCACTACGAGCAGTACTTC. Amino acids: CASSLARGFHYEQYF.

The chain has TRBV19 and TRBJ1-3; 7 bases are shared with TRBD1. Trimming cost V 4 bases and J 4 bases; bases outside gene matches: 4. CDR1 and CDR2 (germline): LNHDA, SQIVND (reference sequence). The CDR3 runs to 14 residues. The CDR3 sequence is CASSRQGLGNTIYF. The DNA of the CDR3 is TGTGCCAGTAGTAGACAGGGATTGGGAAACACCATATATTTT.

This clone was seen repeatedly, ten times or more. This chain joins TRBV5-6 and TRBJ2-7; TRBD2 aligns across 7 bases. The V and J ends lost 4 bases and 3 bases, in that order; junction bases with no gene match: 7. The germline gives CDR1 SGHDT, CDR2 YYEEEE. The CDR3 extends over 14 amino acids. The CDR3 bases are TGTGCCAGCAGCGGCGGGGGTTCCCTCTACGAGCAGTACTTC. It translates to CASSGGGSLYEQYF.

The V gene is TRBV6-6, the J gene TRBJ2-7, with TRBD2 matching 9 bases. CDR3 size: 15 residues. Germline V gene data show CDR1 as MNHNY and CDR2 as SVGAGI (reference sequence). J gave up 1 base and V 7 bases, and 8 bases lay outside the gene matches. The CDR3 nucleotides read TGTGCCAGCAACCCCACCCTAGCGGGGTCCTACGAGCAGTACTTC. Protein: CASNPTLAGSYEQYF.

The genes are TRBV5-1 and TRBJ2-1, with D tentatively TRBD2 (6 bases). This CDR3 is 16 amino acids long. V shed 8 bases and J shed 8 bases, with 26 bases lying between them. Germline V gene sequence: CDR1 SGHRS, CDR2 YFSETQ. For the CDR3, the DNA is TGCGCCAGTACCCGAGGTGGGGCTAGCGAGGCGTATGAGCAGTTCTTC. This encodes CASTRGGASEAYEQFF.

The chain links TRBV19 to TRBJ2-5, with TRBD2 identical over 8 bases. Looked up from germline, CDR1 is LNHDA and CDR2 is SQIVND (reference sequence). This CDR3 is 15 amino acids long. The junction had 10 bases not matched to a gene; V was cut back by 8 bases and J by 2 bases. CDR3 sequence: CASSTPSGWQETQYF. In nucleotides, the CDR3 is TGTGCCAGTTCCACTCCTAGCGGGTGGCAAGAGACCCAGTACTTC.

The CDR3 loop is CASTEGGVYGYTF. Written as DNA, the CDR3 is TGTGCCAGCACCGAGGGGGGGGTCTATGGCTACACCTTC. This chain links TRBV6-1 with TRBJ1-2; D perhaps matches TRBD1 (6 bases). The CDR3 is 13 residues long. Trimming stripped 7 bases from V and 4 bases from J, with 13 bases between. CDR1 is MNHNS and CDR2 is SASEGT in the germline V gene.

The DNA for the CDR3 is TGTGCCAGCAGCCCGACGGTGGGCCTGAACGAGCAGTACTTC. Translation gives CASSPTVGLNEQYF. The V gene is TRBV5-4, the J gene TRBJ2-7, with D hard to call. With 4 bases removed from V and 5 bases from J, the gap between germline ends came to 16 bases. Germline assignment: CDR1 SGHNT and CDR2 YYREEE (reference sequence). This CDR3 spans 14 amino acids.

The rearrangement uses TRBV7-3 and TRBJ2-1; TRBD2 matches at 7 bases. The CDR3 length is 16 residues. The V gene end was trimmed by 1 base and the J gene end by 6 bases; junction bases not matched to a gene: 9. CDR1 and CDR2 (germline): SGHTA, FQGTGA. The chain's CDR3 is CASSLNPGGLFNEQFF. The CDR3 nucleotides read TGTGCCAGCAGCTTAAACCCGGGAGGTCTCTTCAATGAGCAGTTCTTC. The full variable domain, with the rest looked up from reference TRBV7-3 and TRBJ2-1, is GAGVSQTPSNKVTEKGKYVELRCDPISGHTALYWYRQSLGQGPEFLIYFQGTGAADDSGLPNDRFFAVRPEGSVSTLKIQRTERGDSAVYLCASSLNPGGLFNEQFFGPGTRLTVL.

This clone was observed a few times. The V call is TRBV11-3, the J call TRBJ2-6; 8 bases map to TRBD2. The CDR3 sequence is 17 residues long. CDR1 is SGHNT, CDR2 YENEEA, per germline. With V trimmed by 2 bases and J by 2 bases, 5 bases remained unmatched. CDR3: CASSLRTGGPGANVLTF. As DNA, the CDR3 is TGTGCCAGCAGCTTAAGGACGGGGGGGCCTGGGGCCAACGTCCTGACTTTC.

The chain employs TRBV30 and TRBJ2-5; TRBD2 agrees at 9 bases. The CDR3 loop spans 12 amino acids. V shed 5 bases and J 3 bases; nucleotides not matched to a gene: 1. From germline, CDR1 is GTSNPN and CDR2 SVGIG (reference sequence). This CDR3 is CAWGLAKETQYF. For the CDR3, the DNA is TGTGCCTGGGGACTAGCGAAAGAGACCCAGTACTTC.

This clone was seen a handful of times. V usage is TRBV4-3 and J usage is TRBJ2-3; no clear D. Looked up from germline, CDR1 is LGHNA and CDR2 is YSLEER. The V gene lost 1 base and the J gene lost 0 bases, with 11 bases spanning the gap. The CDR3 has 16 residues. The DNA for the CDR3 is TGCGCCAGCAGCCAAGTCAACATGGTTAGCACAGATACGCAGTATTTT. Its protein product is CASSQVNMVSTDTQYF.